The table lists the clone carrying this T cell receptor beta chain with a count of one. The data are from a study of shared clonotypes between healthy human individuals. Overall study context: Every donor yielded three CD4 naive, three CD4 memory, two CD8 naive and one CD8 memory plate.

The germline CDR1 and CDR2 sequences are MDHEN and SYDVKM. V lost 11 bases and J lost 2, with 15 bases in between. The CDR3 consists of 14 residues. Clones were read by immunoSEQ multiplex PCR, and TCRdb kept only the in-frame ones, dropping some. Of approximately 1.5 million clones in the sample, approximately 98% are singletons; the top ten hold 0.4% to 0.55%. There were only Caucasian adults among the donors, and all lived in Nashville, Tennessee. This sequence joins TRBV28 and TRBJ2-2, with unresolved D. Sequenced input: naive CD4+ T cells sorted from blood. Indicated subset: CD45RA+ positively selected. This TCR came from a man aged 25-45 years in good health. CDR3 sequence (DNA): TGTGCCGGAAGAACAGTGCTTAACACCGGGGAGCTGTTTTTT. Amino acid sequence: CAGRTVLNTGELFF.